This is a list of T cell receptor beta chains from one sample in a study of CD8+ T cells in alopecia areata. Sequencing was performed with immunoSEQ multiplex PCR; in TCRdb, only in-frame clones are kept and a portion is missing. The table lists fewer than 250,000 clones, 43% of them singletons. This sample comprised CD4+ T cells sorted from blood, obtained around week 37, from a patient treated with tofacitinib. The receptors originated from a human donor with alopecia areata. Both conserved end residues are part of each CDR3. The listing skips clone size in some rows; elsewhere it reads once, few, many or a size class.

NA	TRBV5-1	CASSHIPGLANTGELFF
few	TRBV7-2	CASSLAGGTTGELFF
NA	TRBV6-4	CASSPGQANSPLHF
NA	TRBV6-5	CASSYSAGEVNQPQHF
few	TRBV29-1	CSVDSLTGELFF
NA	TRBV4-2	CASSQPDRDQETQYF
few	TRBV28	CASSLARQSYGYTF
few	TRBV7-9	CASSGPGQGQNIQYF
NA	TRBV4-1	CASSQQDGGSGTQYF
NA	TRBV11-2	CASSDPGISYEQYF
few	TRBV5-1	CASGKVLGSKNIQYF
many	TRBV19	CASNRWSDEKLFF
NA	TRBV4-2	CASSQDQSTSGTDTQYF
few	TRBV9	CASSPLDRNTGELFF
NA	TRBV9	CASSVEDGTGASTKNIQYF
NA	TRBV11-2	CASSWDHGRGDEQYF
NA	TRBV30	CAWSVRSDQPQHF
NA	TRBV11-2	CASSPRERDTGELFF